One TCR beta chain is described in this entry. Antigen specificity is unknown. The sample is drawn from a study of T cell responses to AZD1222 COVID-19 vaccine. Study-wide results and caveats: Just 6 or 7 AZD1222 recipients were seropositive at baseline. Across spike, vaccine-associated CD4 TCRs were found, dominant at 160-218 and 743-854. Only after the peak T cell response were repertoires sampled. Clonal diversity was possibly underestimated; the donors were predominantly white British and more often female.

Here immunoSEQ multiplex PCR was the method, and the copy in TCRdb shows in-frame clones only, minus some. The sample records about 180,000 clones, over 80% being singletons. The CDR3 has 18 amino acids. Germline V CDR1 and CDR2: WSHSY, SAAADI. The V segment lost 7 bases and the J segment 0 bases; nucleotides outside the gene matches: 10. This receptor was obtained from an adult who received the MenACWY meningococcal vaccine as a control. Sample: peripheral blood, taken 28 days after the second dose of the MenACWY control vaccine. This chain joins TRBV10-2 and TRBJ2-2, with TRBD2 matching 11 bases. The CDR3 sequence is CASTLGTSGAPNTGELFF. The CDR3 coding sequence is TGCGCCAGCACTCTAGGGACTAGCGGTGCTCCGAACACCGGGGAGCTGTTTTTT.